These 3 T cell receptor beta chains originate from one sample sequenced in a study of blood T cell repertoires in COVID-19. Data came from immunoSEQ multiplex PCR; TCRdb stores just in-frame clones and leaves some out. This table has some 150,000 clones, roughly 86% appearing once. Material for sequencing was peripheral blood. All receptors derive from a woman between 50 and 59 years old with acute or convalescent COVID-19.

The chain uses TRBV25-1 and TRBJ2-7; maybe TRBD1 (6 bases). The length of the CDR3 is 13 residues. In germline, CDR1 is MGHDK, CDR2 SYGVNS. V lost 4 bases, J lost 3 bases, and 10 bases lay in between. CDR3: CASSAGEFYEQYF. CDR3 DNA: TGTGCCAGCAGTGCAGGGGAATTCTACGAGCAGTACTTC.

The DNA of the CDR3 is TGTGCCAGCAGCTTAGACAGGGGGGAAGAAAAACTGTTTTTT. This codes for CASSLDRGEEKLFF. The V call is TRBV7-9, the J call TRBJ1-4, with 8 bases aligning to TRBD1. CDR1 is SEHNR and CDR2 is FQNEAQ in the germline V gene (reference sequence). The V segment lost 1 base and the J segment 8 bases; nucleotides outside the gene matches: 3. There are 14 residues in the CDR3.

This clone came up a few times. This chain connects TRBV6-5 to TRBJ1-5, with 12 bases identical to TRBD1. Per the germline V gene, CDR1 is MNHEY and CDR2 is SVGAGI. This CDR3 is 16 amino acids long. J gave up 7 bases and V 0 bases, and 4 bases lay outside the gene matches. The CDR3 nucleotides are TGTGCCAGCAGTTACTCGGGACAGGGGGCAAGACAGCCCCAGCATTTT. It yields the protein CASSYSGQGARQPQHF.